This record concerns one T cell receptor (beta chain) sequence. A much larger clonotype is one base distant, so this may be a read error. Ranging in age from roughly 6 to 95, the donors were healthy Caucasian individuals from Russia. V lost 3 bases, J lost 9 bases, and 18 bases lay in between. In germline, CDR1 is GTSNPN, CDR2 SVGIG (reference sequence). This CDR3 region has 13 residues. The data originate from a study of blood T cells in healthy people across ages. Using a J-beta primer mix together with a sample-barcoded 5' primer, a second PCR was run for roughly 7 to 12 cycles. TCRdb used MiXCR to reprocess the 5' RACE reads, holding one entry per CDR3 protein. The table records roughly 1.7 million distinct CDR3 sequences, approximately 32% of them present only once.

The TCR was taken from a woman younger than 45 in good health. Sequencing input: blood. The V call is TRBV30, the J call TRBJ2-7; perhaps D is TRBD1 or TRBD2 (6 bases each). CDR3 residues: CAWRESGVGGQYF. The CDR3 nucleotides are TGTGCCTGGAGGGAATCAGGGGTGGGGGGGCAGTACTTC.